This T cell receptor beta chain was observed in a study of cytomegalovirus exposure and HLA in healthy donors. Whole-study results and caveats: Analyzed later, association rates of TCRs varied across HLA loci, with DRB1 most and HLA-C fewest.

PCR involved 60 Vbeta and 13 Jbeta primers. TCRdb's copy holds only in-frame clones and misses some; the assay was immunoSEQ multiplex PCR. The sample has 150,000 to 200,000 clones, around 80% seen once. V gave up 8 bases and J gave up 3 bases; unmatched junction bases: 9. This CDR3 spans 14 amino acids. Germline assignment: CDR1 LNHNV and CDR2 YYDKDF (reference sequence). Concerning this clone: Its antigen is still unknown.

This sequence joins TRBV15 and TRBJ1-1; 7 nucleotides align to TRBD1. The sequencing input was PBMCs. The source of this sequence is a woman aged 50 to 60 in good health and CMV-seropositive. Here the CDR3 DNA reads TGTGCCACCTCTCCGGTAGGGGGCTACACTGAAGCTTTCTTT. Amino acid sequence: CATSPVGGYTEAFF.